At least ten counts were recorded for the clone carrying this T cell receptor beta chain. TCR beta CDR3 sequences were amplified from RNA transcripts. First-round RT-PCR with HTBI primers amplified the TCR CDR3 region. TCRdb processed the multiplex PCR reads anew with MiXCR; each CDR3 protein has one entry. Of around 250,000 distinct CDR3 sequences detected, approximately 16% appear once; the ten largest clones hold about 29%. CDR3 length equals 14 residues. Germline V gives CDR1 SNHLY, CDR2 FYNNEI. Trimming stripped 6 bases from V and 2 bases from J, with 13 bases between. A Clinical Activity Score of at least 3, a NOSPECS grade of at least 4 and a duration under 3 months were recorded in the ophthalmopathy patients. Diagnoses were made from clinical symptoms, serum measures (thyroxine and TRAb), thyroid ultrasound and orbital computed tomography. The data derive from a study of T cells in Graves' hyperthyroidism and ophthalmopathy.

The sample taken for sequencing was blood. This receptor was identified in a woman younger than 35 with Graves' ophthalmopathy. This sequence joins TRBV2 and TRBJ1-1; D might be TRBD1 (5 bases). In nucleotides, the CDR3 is TGTGCCAGCAGCGACATGGGGGGTAACACTGAAGCTTTCTTT. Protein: CASSDMGGNTEAFF.